This record looks at one T cell receptor (beta chain) sequence and its context. Its specificity is not known. This record belongs to a study of cytomegalovirus exposure and HLA in healthy donors. Points from the study as a whole: In a later analysis, first-cohort TCR clusters were found to tend to co-occur in the approximately 110 validation repertoires. Under in vitro conditions, three CMV-associated chains were confirmed as specific for CMV antigens. Despite most TCR sequences being rare, some public TCRs occurred in many donors.

TCRdb keeps only in-frame clones here, not all; method: immunoSEQ multiplex PCR. The sample contains tens of thousands of clones, around nine tenths of which appear only once. Input material: PBMCs. The clonotype was recovered from a young woman in good health and CMV-seronegative.

CDR3 sequence: CASMTGGYGYTF. CDR3 coding DNA: TGTGCCAGCATGACAGGGGGGTATGGCTACACCTTC. The chain combines TRBV6-5 with TRBJ1-2, with TRBD1 matching over 9 bases. V lost 7 bases, J lost 5 bases, and 2 bases stayed unmatched. CDR1 and CDR2 from the germline V gene are MNHEY and SVGAGI. This CDR3 region has 12 residues.